Below, one TCR beta chain is given with its context. The data are from a study of OX40 agonist ivuxolimab in advanced cancers. The germline CDR1 and CDR2 sequences are MNHNS and SASEGT. CDR3 length: 15 amino acids. Trimming took 5 bases from V and 3 from J; bases not matched to a gene: 7. The table came from immunoSEQ multiplex PCR; TCRdb's copy has only in-frame clones and leaves some out. This sample has roughly 40,000 clones, with 86% found just once. The TCR sequence derives from an adult with an advanced solid tumor such as melanoma, head and neck, liver or kidney cancer. Sample: CD4+ or CD8+ T cells sorted from blood, taken in a trial of the OX40 agonist ivuxolimab. The chain links TRBV6-1 to TRBJ2-7, with TRBD2 matching over 10 bases. As DNA, the CDR3 is TGTGCCAGCAGTACCGGACTAGCGGAGATCTACGAGCAGTACTTC. Protein: CASSTGLAEIYEQYF.